Listed below are T cell receptor beta chains from one sample, sequenced in a study of cytomegalovirus exposure and HLA in healthy donors. Profiled with immunoSEQ multiplex PCR; TCRdb holds only in-frame clones, not every one. The repertoire holds fewer than 200,000 clones, with around 83% as singletons. The sequenced sample consisted of PBMCs. The receptors here all came from a man aged 35-49 years in good health and CMV-seropositive. The CDR3 runs from the conserved cysteine through the conserved F or W. D genes are given only for firm matches. Rows give clone size only sometimes, using once, few, many, or a class for an expanded clone.

v_call,d_call,clone_size,cdr3_length,j_call,cdr3_nt,cdr3_aa
TRBV28,.,.,15,TRBJ2-5,TGTGCCAGCAGTTTAATCCAACAGGGCCAAGAGACCCAGTACTTC,CASSLIQQGQETQYF
TRBV28,.,.,15,TRBJ2-1,TGTGCCAGCAGTTCACCGACAGAGCTAAACAATGAGCAGTTCTTC,CASSSPTELNNEQFF
TRBV7-2,.,.,14,TRBJ2-5,TGTGCCAGCAGCTTACGCGGACAGCTAGAGACCCAGTACTTC,CASSLRGQLETQYF
TRBV28,.,.,17,TRBJ1-2,TGTGCCAGCAGTTTATCGCAGGGTTCTATGTTCGCGTGGGGCTACACCTTC,CASSLSQGSMFAWGYTF
TRBV30,.,.,13,TRBJ2-7,TGTGCCTGGAGTGTAGCCCTGTTCTACGAGCAGTACTTC,CAWSVALFYEQYF
TRBV2,.,.,14,TRBJ2-2,TGTGCCAGCAGTGAGGGGCAGGGAACCGGGGAGCTGTTTTTT,CASSEGQGTGELFF
TRBV7-6,TRBD2,.,16,TRBJ2-3,TGTGCCAGCAGCTTAGGAACGGGAGGGCCTACAGATACGCAGTATTTT,CASSLGTGGPTDTQYF
TRBV25-1,TRBD2,.,13,TRBJ2-2,TGTGCCAGCAGTCTAGCGGGAGCCGGGGAGCCGTTTTTT,CASSLAGAGEPFF
TRBV9,TRBD2,.,15,TRBJ2-3,TGTGCCAGCAGCGTAGGGGGCGGGGGTACAGATACGCAGTATTTT,CASSVGGGGTDTQYF
TRBV9,TRBD1,.,13,TRBJ2-7,TGTGCCAGCGGGACAGGGGACTCCTACGAGCAGTACTTC,CASGTGDSYEQYF
TRBV4-1,TRBD2,few,18,TRBJ2-3,TGCGCCAGCAGCCAAGATGGGGTAGCGGGAGGGCCTATGGATACGCAGTATTTT,CASSQDGVAGGPMDTQYF
TRBV11-2,TRBD2,.,15,TRBJ2-7,TGTGCCAGCAGCTTGAGGGCGGGAGGGTTGTCCGAGCAGTACTTC,CASSLRAGGLSEQYF
TRBV11-2,TRBD1,few,14,TRBJ2-7,TGTGCCAGCAGCTTATCAGGGGGTGGTTACGAGCAGTACTTC,CASSLSGGGYEQYF
TRBV19,TRBD1,.,16,TRBJ2-2,TGTGCCAGTAGTTTCTGGACAGGTTGGAAGACCGGGGAGCTGTTTTTT,CASSFWTGWKTGELFF
TRBV6-6,TRBD1,once,16,TRBJ1-1,TGTGCCAGCAGTACCCGGACAGGGGGCGGTTGGATTGAAGCTTTCTTT,CASSTRTGGGWIEAFF
TRBV28,.,.,12,TRBJ2-7,TGTGCCAGCAGTTCACAACAGGGAAAGCAGTACTTC,CASSSQQGKQYF
TRBV10-3,TRBD1,.,14,TRBJ1-2,TGTGCCATCAGTGCTGGGACAGGGGGTACAGGCTACACCTTC,CAISAGTGGTGYTF
TRBV7-6,.,.,14,TRBJ2-7,TGTGCCAGCAGCCCCTCGGGTCTGAACTACGAGCAGTACTTC,CASSPSGLNYEQYF
TRBV28,.,.,18,TRBJ2-2,TGTGCCAGCAGTTTACCCCTCGAGATGGCGGGCCGCACCGGGGAGCTGTTTTTT,CASSLPLEMAGRTGELFF
TRBV21-1,.,.,13,TRBJ1-1,TGTGCCAGCATCCGGGACAGGGGCTCTGAAGCTTTCTTT,CASIRDRGSEAFF
TRBV9,TRBD1,.,19,TRBJ2-6,TGTGCCAGCAGCTCGACGCCGGGACAGGGATCCTCTGGGGCCAACGTCCTGACTTTC,CASSSTPGQGSSGANVLTF
TRBV18,.,.,17,TRBJ2-2,TGTGCCAGCTCACCACCGAAGAGGGCTCCGAACACCGGGGAGCTGTTTTTT,CASSPPKRAPNTGELFF
TRBV7-9,TRBD1,.,13,TRBJ2-1,TGTGCCAGCAGCTCTAGGGGGCTCAATGAGCAGTTCTTC,CASSSRGLNEQFF
TRBV10-3,TRBD2,once,17,TRBJ2-5,TGTGCCATCAGTGAGTCGACGGGACTAGCGGGAGATGGGACCCAGTACTTC,CAISESTGLAGDGTQYF
TRBV5-1,TRBD1,.,14,TRBJ2-7,TGCGCCAGCAGCCGGGACAGGGTTTCGGGCGAGCAGTACTTC,CASSRDRVSGEQYF
TRBV4-3,.,.,17,TRBJ2-5,TGCGCCAGCAGCTCTCGAAGGAACCCTGACAGGAAGGGGACCCAGTACTTC,CASSSRRNPDRKGTQYF
TRBV19,TRBD1,.,13,TRBJ1-1,TGTGCCAGTAGTTTTTTCGGGACAGCTGAAGCTTTCTTT,CASSFFGTAEAFF
TRBV7-9,.,few,13,TRBJ2-5,TGTGCCAGCCTCCGGCCGGGTTGGGAGACCCAGTACTTC,CASLRPGWETQYF
TRBV18,.,.,14,TRBJ2-7,TGTGCCAGCTCACCATTGGGTCAGACTTACGAGCAGTACTTC,CASSPLGQTYEQYF
TRBV7-9,.,.,11,TRBJ2-7,TGTTCCAGCAGCACAGACTACGAGCAGTACTTC,CSSSTDYEQYF
TRBV10-3,.,once,13,TRBJ1-2,TGTGCCATCACTAGGCAGGGGTTCTATGGCTACACCTTC,CAITRQGFYGYTF
TRBV5-4,TRBD1,once,15,TRBJ2-5,TGTGCCAGCAGCTTCCAGGGACAGGGTCCGGAGACCCAGTACTTC,CASSFQGQGPETQYF
TRBV5-4,.,.,15,TRBJ1-6,TGTGCCAGCAGCTCAGGGTTATCCTATAATTCACCCCTCCACTTT,CASSSGLSYNSPLHF
TRBV7-2,.,.,14,TRBJ1-2,TGTGCCAGCACCGACTGGGGCAGAGACTATGGCTACACCTTC,CASTDWGRDYGYTF
TRBV5-1,.,few,13,TRBJ1-4,TGCGCCAGCACGGACGGGAGGGGGGAAAAACTGTTTTTT,CASTDGRGEKLFF
TRBV7-2,TRBD1,.,16,TRBJ2-2,TGTGCCAGCAGCCGCACACAGGGGGTTCGAGTCGGGGAGCTGTTTTTT,CASSRTQGVRVGELFF
TRBV10-3,TRBD2,.,12,TRBJ2-2,TGTGCCGCTCGGGGGGTGAGCGGGGAGCTGTTTTTT,CAARGVSGELFF